This T cell receptor beta chain is from a study of graft-versus-host responses after intestinal transplantation (dated by TCRdb to 2020 to 2022). For the study in its entirety: The transplants that recipients got were multivisceral, liver-intestinal, or isolated intestinal. Donor T cell macrochimerism was defined as a peak of at least 4% donor T cells among recipient peripheral blood mononuclear cells. A cohort of 24 intestinal transplant recipients, including one retransplant, was enrolled, and a few patients lacking pretransplant specimens were excluded. All recipients received anti-thymocyte globulin induction followed by maintenance tacrolimus and steroids for roughly three years. Alloreactive clones were identified by sequencing pre-transplant mixed lymphocyte reaction products and comparing these products with unstimulated pre-transplant donor and recipient T cells. After intestinal transplantation, graft-versus-host and host-versus-graft alloreactive T cell clones were followed in the graft, circulation and bone marrow using bulk TCR-beta CDR3 sequencing. Rather than going through the commercial service, samples from a few later patients were sequenced in-house on an Illumina MiSeq and processed with MiXCR. Broad study findings and their caveats: Conclusions were limited by the relatively low number and heterogeneity of intestinal transplant patients. Early after transplant, declines in HvG clones were associated with peak levels of circulating GvH clones. GvH clones were detected in recipient bone marrow, and some appeared earlier in ileal mucosa or blood, consistent with an intestinal mucosal origin. Patients with donor T cell macrochimerism had high GvH to HvG T cell clonal ratios in their allografts.

The library was built by means of the immunoSEQ multiplex PCR assay. For most patients, genomic DNA was isolated using the Qiagen DNeasy Blood and Tissue Kit and was shipped frozen to Adaptive Biotechnologies for TCR sequencing. Adaptive Biotechnologies carried out high-throughput TCR-beta CDR3 sequencing of genomic DNA for most patients. The paper's data handling went like this. TCR sequencing data for around 20 patients were retrieved from Adaptive's ImmunoSEQ software; a few other patients were processed with MiXCR and VDJtools. To correct CD4 versus CD8 sorting errors, any sequence found in both subsets at a frequency ratio below 5:1 was removed. CDR3 nucleotide sequences shared by donor and recipient were removed because the origin of these sequences could not be assigned. At least 2-fold expansion over unstimulated cells and a minimum CFSE-low frequency of 0.002% (template counts) or 0.001% (read counts) were required for clones to be classified as alloreactive. Mappable clones were those detected in sequenced pre-transplant spleen, lymph node, or MLR CFSE-low populations of the donor or recipient. Cumulative frequency of alloreactive clones was calculated as a percentage of all sequences weighted by copy number. TCRdb holds this immuneACCESS table with in-frame rearrangements only. Some clones are missing; in checked studies, unresolved V genes explain under half, and the rest has no known cause. V, J and clone size were drawn from that table, and D and trimming were deduced from the DNA. The sample data list some 96,000 clones, and roughly 84% of these were observed just once. Of the sample, about 0.9% falls within the top ten clones.

The CDR3 has 14 amino acids, counting the end cysteine and phenylalanine. Of the read, only the CDR3 DNA is kept; its 42 bases are in frame from base 1. As encoded in the germline V gene, CDR1 is MDHEN while CDR2 is SYDVKM. V sheds 5 bases and J sheds 9 bases, leaving 14 bases between their ends. The sample's time point label, decoded: cells obtained before transplantation from donor or recipient. CD3+CD4+ and CD3+CD8+ populations were FACS-sorted from unstimulated pre-transplant donor and recipient cells taken from spleen or lymph nodes. Comment on this clone: The antigen this receptor binds is unknown. The input lacks base qualities; no much larger clone sits a single base away.

The sequences come from unstimulated CD4+ T cells sorted from spleen or lymph node cells, collected before transplant. The sequence was obtained from a human donor who was the organ donor for an intestinal transplant. The V gene is TRBV28 and the J gene is TRBJ1-6, with a tentative D gene TRBD1 over 5 matching bases. The nucleotide sequence is given as TGTGCCAGCAGTGACTCGCGACAGTCTTCACCCCTCCACTTT. This codes for CASSDSRQSSPLHF.